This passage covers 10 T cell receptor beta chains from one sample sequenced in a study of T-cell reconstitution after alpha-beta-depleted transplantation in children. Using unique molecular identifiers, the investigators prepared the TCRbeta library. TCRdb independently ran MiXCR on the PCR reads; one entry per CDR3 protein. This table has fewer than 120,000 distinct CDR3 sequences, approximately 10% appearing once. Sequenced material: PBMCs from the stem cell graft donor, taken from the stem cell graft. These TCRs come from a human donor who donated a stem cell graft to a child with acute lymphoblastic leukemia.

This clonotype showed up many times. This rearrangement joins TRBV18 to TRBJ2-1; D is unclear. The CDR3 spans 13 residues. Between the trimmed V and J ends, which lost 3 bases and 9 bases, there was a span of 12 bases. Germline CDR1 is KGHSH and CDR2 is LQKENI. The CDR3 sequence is CASSPLTVGEQFF. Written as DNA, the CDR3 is TGTGCCAGCTCACCCCTGACGGTCGGTGAGCAGTTCTTC.

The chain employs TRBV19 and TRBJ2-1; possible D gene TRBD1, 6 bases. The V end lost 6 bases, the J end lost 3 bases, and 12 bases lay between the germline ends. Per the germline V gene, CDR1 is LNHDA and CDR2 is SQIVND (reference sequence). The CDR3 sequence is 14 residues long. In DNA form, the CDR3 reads TGTGCCAGTAGCTTCAGGACAGACTACAATGAGCAGTTCTTC. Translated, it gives CASSFRTDYNEQFF.

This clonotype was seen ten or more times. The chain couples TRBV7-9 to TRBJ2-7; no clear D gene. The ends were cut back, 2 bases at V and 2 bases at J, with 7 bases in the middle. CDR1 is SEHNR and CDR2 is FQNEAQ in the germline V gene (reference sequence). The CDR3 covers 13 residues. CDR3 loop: CASSLSRTYEQYF. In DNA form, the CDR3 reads TGTGCCAGCAGCTTATCCAGGACCTACGAGCAGTACTTC.

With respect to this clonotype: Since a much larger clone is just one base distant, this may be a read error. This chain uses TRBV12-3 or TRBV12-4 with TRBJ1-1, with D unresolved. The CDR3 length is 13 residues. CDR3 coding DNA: TGTCCCAGCAGTTTAAGGTCGGTCACTGAAGCTTTCTTT. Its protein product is CPSSLRSVTEAFF.

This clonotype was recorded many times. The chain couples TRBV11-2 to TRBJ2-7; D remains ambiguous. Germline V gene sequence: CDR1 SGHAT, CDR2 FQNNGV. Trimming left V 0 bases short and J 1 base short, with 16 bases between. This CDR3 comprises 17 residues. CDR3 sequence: CASSLDAPRSVSYEQYF. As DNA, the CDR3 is TGTGCCAGCAGCTTAGACGCCCCCCGCAGCGTATCCTACGAGCAGTACTTC.

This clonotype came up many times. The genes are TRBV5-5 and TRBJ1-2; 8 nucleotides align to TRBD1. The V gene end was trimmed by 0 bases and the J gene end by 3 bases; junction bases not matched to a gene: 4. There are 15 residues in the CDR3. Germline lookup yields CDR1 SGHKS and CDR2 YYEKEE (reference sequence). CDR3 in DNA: TGTGCCAGCAGCTTGGGGGGACAGGTGGACTATGGCTACACCTTC. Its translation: CASSLGGQVDYGYTF.

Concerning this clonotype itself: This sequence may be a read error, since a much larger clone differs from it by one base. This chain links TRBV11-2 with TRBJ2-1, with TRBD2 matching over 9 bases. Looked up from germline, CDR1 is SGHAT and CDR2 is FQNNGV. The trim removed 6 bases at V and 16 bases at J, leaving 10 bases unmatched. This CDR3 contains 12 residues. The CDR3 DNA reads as TGTGCCAGCAGGTATAGCGGGAGATGTACCTTCTTC. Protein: CASRYSGRCTFF.

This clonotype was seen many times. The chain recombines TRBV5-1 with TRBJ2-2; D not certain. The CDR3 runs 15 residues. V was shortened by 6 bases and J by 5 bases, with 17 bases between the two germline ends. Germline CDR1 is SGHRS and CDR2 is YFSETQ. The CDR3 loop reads CASTSSGRSTGELFF. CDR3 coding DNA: TGCGCCAGCACCTCCTCGGGCCGTTCGACCGGGGAGCTGTTTTTT.

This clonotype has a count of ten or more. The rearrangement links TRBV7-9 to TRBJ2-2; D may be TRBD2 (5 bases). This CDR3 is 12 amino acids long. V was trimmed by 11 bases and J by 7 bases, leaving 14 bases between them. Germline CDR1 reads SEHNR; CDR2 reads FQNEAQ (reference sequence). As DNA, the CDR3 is TGTGCCCGTTGGGCAGAGGGCGGGGAGCTGTTTTTT. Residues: CARWAEGGELFF.

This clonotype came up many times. In DNA, the CDR3 is TGTGCCAGCAGCCGAATAACGGGGGGGAGCTCCTACGAGCAGTACTTC. Protein: CASSRITGGSSYEQYF. The chain combines TRBV6-1 with TRBJ2-7; TRBD2 agrees at 8 bases. CDR1 is MNHNS and CDR2 is SASEGT in the germline V gene. After removal of 6 bases from V and 0 bases from J, the junction contained 10 bases not matched to a gene. This CDR3 is 16 amino acids long.